What follows are 9 T cell receptor beta chains derived from one specimen sequenced in a study of early T cells in non-severe SARS-CoV-2 infection (dated by TCRdb to 2020 to 2023). Receptors were amplified or captured by 5' RACE. The instrument given in TCRdb is NextSeq 500. TCRdb reworked the public reads: Q25 trimming with fastp, MiXCR clone assembly, productive beta chains retained. Here each entry gathers all rows of one CDR3 protein and keeps the most common genes and DNA. Present in this sample are about 31,000 distinct CDR3 sequences, roughly 5.7% of which were seen just once. The biggest ten clones account for around 23% of the sample. Sequencing input: whole blood. All receptors derive from an adult who was a healthcare worker with PCR-confirmed SARS-CoV-2 infection or an uninfected control (not recorded which).

This clonotype was found a few times. The rearrangement joins TRBV11-2 to TRBJ2-3; 9 positions match TRBD1. Germline V gives CDR1 SGHAT, CDR2 FQNNGV. This CDR3 has 14 amino acids. V dropped 3 bases and J dropped 15; count of bases not matched to a gene: 13. DNA of the CDR3: TGTGCCAGCAGCTTTGGGGTTACAGGGGGCACCTTATATTTT. It yields the protein CASSFGVTGGTLYF.

This clonotype was observed at least ten times. The CDR3 here is CASSPSGSYNEQFF. CDR3 bases: TGTGCCAGCAGCCCCTCAGGGTCTTACAATGAGCAGTTCTTC. The chain employs TRBV7-8 and TRBJ2-1; D possibly corresponds to TRBD1 (5 bases). CDR1 is SGHVS and CDR2 is FQNEAQ in the germline V gene. This CDR3 is built from 14 residues. V was clipped by 5 bases and J by 4 bases, with 12 bases between them.

The chain recombines TRBV24-1 with TRBJ2-3, with D possibly matching TRBD1 (6 bases). V lost 10 bases and J lost 2, with 9 bases in between. The CDR3 length is 12 residues. CDR1 is KGHDR and CDR2 is SFDVKD in the germline V gene. Here the CDR3 DNA reads TGTGCCACTGGACAGTACACAGATACGCAGTATTTT. Its protein product is CATGQYTDTQYF.

Only a few counts were recorded for this clonotype. V and J are TRBV18 and TRBJ2-5; D remains ambiguous. The CDR3 runs to 13 residues. In germline, CDR1 is KGHSH, CDR2 LQKENI. V was shortened by 0 bases and J by 1 base, with 3 bases between the two germline ends. The CDR3 bases are TGTGCCAGCTCACCACCCCCCCAAGAGACCCAGTACTTC. It yields the protein CASSPPPQETQYF.

This clonotype was detected ten times or more. V gene TRBV18 combines with J gene TRBJ2-3; 8 bases are a match to TRBD2. Germline CDR1 and CDR2: KGHSH and LQKENI. The CDR3 contains 15 residues. V lost 0 bases, J lost 3 bases, and 2 bases stayed unmatched. The CDR3 region has the DNA TGTGCCAGCTCACCACCAAGCGGGGGTACAGATACGCAGTATTTT. Translated: CASSPPSGGTDTQYF.

This clonotype counts as medium-sized. The rearrangement uses TRBV28 and TRBJ2-1; D is possibly TRBD1 (6 bases). The CDR3 is 13 amino acids. Germline V gene sequence: CDR1 MDHEN, CDR2 SYDVKM. Between the trimmed V and J ends, which lost 2 bases and 7 bases, there was a span of 9 bases. The CDR3 here is CASSLARGNEQFF. As DNA, the CDR3 is TGTGCCAGCAGTTTAGCCAGGGGTAATGAGCAGTTCTTC.

The chain links TRBV18 to TRBJ1-1, with 8 nucleotides matching TRBD1. The germline V gene has CDR1 KGHSH and CDR2 LQKENI. The CDR3 is made up of 13 amino acids. Trimming at V came to 4 bases and at J to 4 bases, leaving 2 bases not matched to a gene. The CDR3 nucleotides are TGTGCCAGCTCACTCGACAGGGGCACTGAAGCTTTCTTT. This translates into CASSLDRGTEAFF.

The genes are TRBV7-9 and TRBJ1-5; TRBD1 might be the D (5 bases). The ends were cut back, 4 bases at V and 0 bases at J, with 10 bases in the middle. Germline V gene sequence: CDR1 SEHNR, CDR2 FQNEAQ (reference sequence). This CDR3 comprises 15 residues. CDR3 protein: CASSYDSNSNQPQHF. For the CDR3, the DNA is TGTGCCAGCAGCTATGACAGTAATAGCAATCAGCCCCAGCATTTT.

This clonotype was seen more than once but under ten times. The genes are TRBV5-1 and TRBJ1-5; a possible D gene is TRBD1 (5 bases). Germline CDR1 reads SGHRS; CDR2 reads YFSETQ. Deletions cut 2 bases from V and 6 bases from J, with 12 bases between. CDR3 size: 14 residues. The DNA for the CDR3 is TGCGCCAGCAGCTTTGAACCGGGGGGTCAGCCCCAGCATTTT. Its translation is CASSFEPGGQPQHF. The variable domain in full, with the rest retrieved from reference TRBV5-1 and TRBJ1-5, is KAGVTQTPRYLIKTRGQQVTLSCSPISGHRSVSWYQQTPGQGLQFLFEYFSETQRNKGNFPGRFSGRQFSNSRSEMNVSTLELGDSALYLCASSFEPGGQPQHFGDGTRLSIL.